The clone carrying this T cell receptor (beta chain) was seen only a few times. Its antigen is unidentified. Unique molecular identifiers were present on cDNA, and template switching added a universal primer site. One entry per CDR3 protein results from TCRdb running MiXCR on the 5' RACE reads. The sample has more than 350,000 distinct CDR3 sequences, 9% seen once; the top ten hold 8% to 9.5%. This sample is drawn from a study of identical twins. Findings of the study overall: Zero-insertion analyses could be partly confounded by invariant MAIT and iNKT cells. The authors drew conclusions from cross-sectional statistical analysis rather than following the same donors.

This CDR3 is 18 amino acids long. The V gene's germline CDR1 is SGHRS and CDR2 YFSETQ. V was trimmed by 0 bases and J by 2 bases, leaving 18 bases between them. The material sequenced was naive T cells sorted from blood. The receptor was isolated from a woman aged 45 to 65 in good health. This chain joins TRBV5-1 and TRBJ1-3, with a weak D call TRBD1 (5 bases). CDR3 nucleotides: TGCGCCAGCAGCTTGGTTCCACCAGGAGGGGTCGCTGGAAACACCATATATTTT. As protein: CASSLVPPGGVAGNTIYF.